Below, 2 T cell receptor beta chains from the same sample are listed, as sequenced in a study of cytomegalovirus exposure and HLA in healthy donors. The PCR contained 60 Vbeta and 13 Jbeta primers. Measured with immunoSEQ multiplex PCR; TCRdb has only the in-frame clones, and not every one. Of roughly 120,000 clones listed, roughly 69% are singletons. What was sequenced was PBMCs. All receptors come from a woman in her 70s in good health and CMV-seropositive.

The V call is TRBV2, the J call TRBJ2-3, with 7 nucleotides matching TRBD1. The CDR3 has 15 residues. Trimming took 4 bases from V and 3 from J; bases not matched to a gene: 7. Germline V CDR1 and CDR2: SNHLY, FYNNEI. The DNA of the CDR3 is TGTGCCAGCAGTGCCGGGACAGTCGTTACAGATACGCAGTATTTT. Its protein product is CASSAGTVVTDTQYF.

The chain carries TRBV30 and TRBJ1-2; D remains unclear. The CDR3 covers 12 residues. From germline, CDR1 is GTSNPN and CDR2 SVGIG (reference sequence). The V gene lost 5 bases and the J gene lost 0 bases, with 7 bases spanning the gap. The CDR3 sequence is CAWAPANYGYTF. CDR3 coding DNA: TGTGCCTGGGCCCCAGCTAACTATGGCTACACCTTC. Combining the CDR3 with reference TRBV30 and TRBJ1-2 gives the whole variable domain SQTIHQWPATLVQPVGSPLSLECTVEGTSNPNLYWYRQAAGRGLQLLFYSVGIGQISSEVPQNLSASRPQDRQFILSSKKLLLSDSGFYLCAWAPANYGYTFGSGTRLTVV.